A selection of T cell receptor beta chains follows, all from one sample in a study of shared T cell receptors in the human thymus. Method: immunoSEQ multiplex PCR; TCRdb's copy keeps in-frame clones and lacks some. The data show 700,000 or so clones, over 75% seen once. These data were likewise used in another study, on human thymus T cells.

What was sequenced was thymocytes. Receptor source: a girl less than two years old with a congenital heart defect. The CDR3 runs from the conserved cysteine through the conserved F or W. A D gene is named only where the DNA matches it firmly. The size field is filled for only some rows; it gives once, few, many or a size class.

v_call: TRBV2
clone_size: -
cdr3_length: 15
j_call: TRBJ1-2
d_call: -
cdr3_nt: TGTGCCAGCAGTGAACCGGTCGGTTACCCCTATGGCTACACCTTC
cdr3_aa: CASSEPVGYPYGYTF

v_call: TRBV5-1
clone_size: few
cdr3_length: 13
j_call: TRBJ1-3
d_call: -
cdr3_nt: TGCGCCAGCAGCTCAGTGCGGGGAAACACCATATATTTT
cdr3_aa: CASSSVRGNTIYF

v_call: TRBV29-1
clone_size: -
cdr3_length: 12
j_call: TRBJ2-7
d_call: -
cdr3_nt: TGCAGCGTTGGCGGGTTGGGCTACGAGCAGTACTTC
cdr3_aa: CSVGGLGYEQYF

v_call: TRBV2
clone_size: -
cdr3_length: 14
j_call: TRBJ2-2
d_call: -
cdr3_nt: TGTGCCAGCAGGAACAGATCGAACACCGGGGAGCTGTTTTTT
cdr3_aa: CASRNRSNTGELFF

v_call: TRBV7-9
clone_size: -
cdr3_length: 16
j_call: TRBJ2-7
d_call: -
cdr3_nt: TGTGCCAGCAGCTCCAACCCCGTGGGCCATCCCTACGAGCAGTACTTC
cdr3_aa: CASSSNPVGHPYEQYF

v_call: TRBV18
clone_size: -
cdr3_length: 18
j_call: TRBJ1-2
d_call: TRBD1
cdr3_nt: TGTGCCAGCTCACCACGTCTAGGACAGGGGGTACCTAACTATGGCTACACCTTC
cdr3_aa: CASSPRLGQGVPNYGYTF

v_call: TRBV6-1
clone_size: -
cdr3_length: 17
j_call: TRBJ2-3
d_call: -
cdr3_nt: TGTGCCAGCAGTGAAGTAGCCGGTAGGATAGGCACAGATACGCAGTATTTT
cdr3_aa: CASSEVAGRIGTDTQYF

v_call: TRBV9
clone_size: once
cdr3_length: 16
j_call: TRBJ1-1
d_call: -
cdr3_nt: TGTGCCAGCAGCGTAGAGGACAAGGGGGGGGACACTGAAGCTTTCTTT
cdr3_aa: CASSVEDKGGDTEAFF

v_call: TRBV5-1
clone_size: -
cdr3_length: 17
j_call: TRBJ2-3
d_call: -
cdr3_nt: TGCGCCAGCAGCCTAATACTTGGACTCCTTAGCACAGATACGCAGTATTTT
cdr3_aa: CASSLILGLLSTDTQYF

v_call: TRBV5-4
clone_size: -
cdr3_length: 18
j_call: TRBJ2-7
d_call: -
cdr3_nt: TGTGCCAGCAGTTCTCGCTCCGGGACACGAAGCGGAGGCTACGAGCAGTACTTC
cdr3_aa: CASSSRSGTRSGGYEQYF

v_call: TRBV28
clone_size: -
cdr3_length: 17
j_call: TRBJ2-1
d_call: TRBD1
cdr3_nt: TGTGCCAGCAGTTTCTTATTTGGGGACAGGGACTACAATGAGCAGTTCTTC
cdr3_aa: CASSFLFGDRDYNEQFF

v_call: TRBV21-1
clone_size: -
cdr3_length: 15
j_call: TRBJ1-5
d_call: -
cdr3_nt: TGTGCCAGCAGCAAACGGGGGGATAGCAATCAGCCCCAGCATTTT
cdr3_aa: CASSKRGDSNQPQHF

v_call: TRBV4-1
clone_size: -
cdr3_length: 14
j_call: TRBJ1-1
d_call: -
cdr3_nt: TGCGCCAGCAGCCGACCAGGTGGTCCCTTGGAAGCTTTCTTT
cdr3_aa: CASSRPGGPLEAFF

v_call: TRBV15
clone_size: -
cdr3_length: 17
j_call: TRBJ2-3
d_call: TRBD2
cdr3_nt: TGTGCCACCAGCAGAGTAGGCAGCGGGGCTAACACAGATACGCAGTATTTT
cdr3_aa: CATSRVGSGANTDTQYF

v_call: TRBV5-8
clone_size: -
cdr3_length: 16
j_call: TRBJ1-5
d_call: -
cdr3_nt: TGTGCCAGCAGCTTGGCGCCCGGTAATAGCAATCAGCCCCAGCATTTT
cdr3_aa: CASSLAPGNSNQPQHF

v_call: TRBV6-5
clone_size: -
cdr3_length: 14
j_call: TRBJ2-1
d_call: TRBD1
cdr3_nt: TGTGCCGGTAGGACAGGGCCCCTTTACAATGAGCAGTTCTTC
cdr3_aa: CAGRTGPLYNEQFF

v_call: TRBV25-1
clone_size: -
cdr3_length: 15
j_call: TRBJ1-1
d_call: -
cdr3_nt: TGTGCCAGCAGTTACTGGACTGACGGGAACACTGAAGCTTTCTTT
cdr3_aa: CASSYWTDGNTEAFF

v_call: TRBV20-1
clone_size: once
cdr3_length: 11
j_call: TRBJ1-3
d_call: -
cdr3_nt: TGCAGTGCTACTTTTACCGGGACACCCCTTTTT
cdr3_aa: CSATFTGTPLF

v_call: TRBV28
clone_size: -
cdr3_length: 19
j_call: TRBJ1-4
d_call: TRBD1
cdr3_nt: TGTGCCAGCAGCCCGATTTCCGGGACAGGGGGCCCAAAAAATGAAAAACTGTTTTTT
cdr3_aa: CASSPISGTGGPKNEKLFF

v_call: TRBV5-1
clone_size: once
cdr3_length: 14
j_call: TRBJ2-2
d_call: -
cdr3_nt: TGCGCCAGCAGCTTGGCGCAGTCCACCGGGGAGCTGTTTTTT
cdr3_aa: CASSLAQSTGELFF

v_call: TRBV28
clone_size: -
cdr3_length: 14
j_call: TRBJ1-5
d_call: TRBD1
cdr3_nt: TGTGCCAGCAGTTTTAAAGGGGGCGATCAGCCCCAGCATTTT
cdr3_aa: CASSFKGGDQPQHF

v_call: TRBV9
clone_size: -
cdr3_length: 14
j_call: TRBJ2-7
d_call: -
cdr3_nt: TGTGCCAGACTGTACGGGACACATGACTACGAGCAGTACTTC
cdr3_aa: CARLYGTHDYEQYF

v_call: TRBV30
clone_size: -
cdr3_length: 14
j_call: TRBJ1-3
d_call: -
cdr3_nt: TGTGCCTGGCGTGACAGCCGAGAACGGAACACCATATATTTT
cdr3_aa: CAWRDSRERNTIYF

v_call: TRBV5-1
clone_size: -
cdr3_length: 20
j_call: TRBJ2-1
d_call: TRBD2
cdr3_nt: TGCGCCAGCAGCTTGATCACGAGCGGGGGCCCCAACACAAATTACAATGAGCAGTTCTTC
cdr3_aa: CASSLITSGGPNTNYNEQFF

v_call: TRBV2
clone_size: once
cdr3_length: 19
j_call: TRBJ2-4
d_call: TRBD1
cdr3_nt: TGTGCCAGCAGTGGCCCCACCAGGGACAGCAAAATAGCCAAAAACATTCAGTACTTC
cdr3_aa: CASSGPTRDSKIAKNIQYF

v_call: TRBV19
clone_size: -
cdr3_length: 16
j_call: TRBJ1-6
d_call: -
cdr3_nt: TGTGCCAGTAGTATCGCGCCGTTGCAAGATCCTTCACCCCTCCACTTT
cdr3_aa: CASSIAPLQDPSPLHF

v_call: TRBV29-1
clone_size: -
cdr3_length: 14
j_call: TRBJ2-3
d_call: -
cdr3_nt: TGCAGCGTCGCCAGGGTGGTCGATACAGATACGCAGTATTTT
cdr3_aa: CSVARVVDTDTQYF

v_call: TRBV4-1
clone_size: -
cdr3_length: 15
j_call: TRBJ2-2
d_call: -
cdr3_nt: TGCGCCAGCAGCCCCGGAGGAGGGAACACCGGGGAGCTGTTTTTT
cdr3_aa: CASSPGGGNTGELFF

v_call: TRBV5-1
clone_size: -
cdr3_length: 16
j_call: TRBJ2-3
d_call: TRBD1
cdr3_nt: TGCGCCAGCAGCTTGGGTGGGACAGGGGCGCCAGATACGCAGTATTTT
cdr3_aa: CASSLGGTGAPDTQYF

v_call: TRBV6-1
clone_size: -
cdr3_length: 15
j_call: TRBJ1-4
d_call: -
cdr3_nt: TGTGCCAGCAGTGAAGGGGGGGGAACTAATGAAAAACTGTTTTTT
cdr3_aa: CASSEGGGTNEKLFF

v_call: TRBV4-1
clone_size: -
cdr3_length: 14
j_call: TRBJ2-1
d_call: -
cdr3_nt: TGCGCCAGCACAGGGTTTAAGGGCCACAATGAGCAGTTCTTC
cdr3_aa: CASTGFKGHNEQFF

v_call: TRBV5-1
clone_size: -
cdr3_length: 13
j_call: TRBJ1-1
d_call: -
cdr3_nt: TGCGCCAGCAGCCTCCGGGTGAACACTGAAGCTTTCTTT
cdr3_aa: CASSLRVNTEAFF

v_call: TRBV6-6
clone_size: once
cdr3_length: 12
j_call: TRBJ1-6
d_call: -
cdr3_nt: TGTGCCAGCAGCGGCGGCAATTCACCCCTCCACTTT
cdr3_aa: CASSGGNSPLHF

v_call: TRBV30
clone_size: -
cdr3_length: 14
j_call: TRBJ2-7
d_call: TRBD1
cdr3_nt: TGTGCCTGGAGTTTTGGGACAGGGAGCGGCGAGCAGTACTTC
cdr3_aa: CAWSFGTGSGEQYF

v_call: TRBV5-6
clone_size: -
cdr3_length: 15
j_call: TRBJ2-3
d_call: -
cdr3_nt: TGTGCCAGCAGCTTCTCCCCGACAGACACAGATACGCAGTATTTT
cdr3_aa: CASSFSPTDTDTQYF

v_call: TRBV14
clone_size: -
cdr3_length: 15
j_call: TRBJ2-7
d_call: TRBD2
cdr3_nt: TGTGCCAGCAGCCACCCCGCGGGGGGCTCCTACGAGCAGTACTTC
cdr3_aa: CASSHPAGGSYEQYF

v_call: TRBV11-2
clone_size: -
cdr3_length: 16
j_call: TRBJ2-7
d_call: -
cdr3_nt: TGTGCCAGCAGCTTAGTATCGGTTCCTAGCTCCTACGAGCAGTACTTC
cdr3_aa: CASSLVSVPSSYEQYF

v_call: TRBV10-1
clone_size: -
cdr3_length: 14
j_call: TRBJ1-6
d_call: -
cdr3_nt: TGCGCCAGCAGTGCCAGGCGACTAGGGTCACCCCTCCACTTT
cdr3_aa: CASSARRLGSPLHF

v_call: TRBV9
clone_size: -
cdr3_length: 13
j_call: TRBJ2-1
d_call: TRBD1
cdr3_nt: TGTGCCAGCAGCGTATACAGGGGGTCTGAGCAGTTCTTC
cdr3_aa: CASSVYRGSEQFF

v_call: TRBV9
clone_size: -
cdr3_length: 19
j_call: TRBJ1-3
d_call: -
cdr3_nt: TGTGCCAGCAGCGTAGATAGTTTGGCACCCCGCGGCTCTGGAAACACCATATATTTT
cdr3_aa: CASSVDSLAPRGSGNTIYF

v_call: TRBV7-2
clone_size: -
cdr3_length: 16
j_call: TRBJ2-7
d_call: TRBD2
cdr3_nt: TGTGCCAGCAGCTTAGCGCTGGAGCGGGGGGGATCCCAGCAGTACTTC
cdr3_aa: CASSLALERGGSQQYF

v_call: TRBV7-3
clone_size: -
cdr3_length: 13
j_call: TRBJ2-7
d_call: TRBD1
cdr3_nt: TGTGCCAGCAGCCCGGACAGGGGCGGATATCAGTACTTC
cdr3_aa: CASSPDRGGYQYF

v_call: TRBV11-2
clone_size: -
cdr3_length: 15
j_call: TRBJ2-6
d_call: -
cdr3_nt: TGTGCCAGCATCAGAGCGGACGGAGGCTCTAACGTCCTGACTTTC
cdr3_aa: CASIRADGGSNVLTF

v_call: TRBV6-5
clone_size: -
cdr3_length: 16
j_call: TRBJ1-1
d_call: -
cdr3_nt: TGTGCCAGCAGTTACTCGATGGCAGGGTGGAACACTGAAGCTTTCTTT
cdr3_aa: CASSYSMAGWNTEAFF

v_call: TRBV6-6
clone_size: few
cdr3_length: 16
j_call: TRBJ1-3
d_call: -
cdr3_nt: TGTGCCAGCAGTTACTCGAGTATGGGTCGGGAAAACACCATATATTTT
cdr3_aa: CASSYSSMGRENTIYF

v_call: TRBV18
clone_size: -
cdr3_length: 15
j_call: TRBJ1-2
d_call: TRBD1
cdr3_nt: TGTGCCAGCTCACCACAGGACAGGGGGCCATATGGCTACACCTTC
cdr3_aa: CASSPQDRGPYGYTF

v_call: TRBV5-5
clone_size: -
cdr3_length: 15
j_call: TRBJ1-5
d_call: -
cdr3_nt: TGTGCCAGCAGCTCAGAGGGATTTCGCAATCAGCCCCAGCATTTT
cdr3_aa: CASSSEGFRNQPQHF

v_call: TRBV27
clone_size: -
cdr3_length: 18
j_call: TRBJ1-6
d_call: TRBD1
cdr3_nt: TGTGCCAGCAGTCTAGACAGGGAAGGCCTTTCCTATAATTCACCCCTCCACTTT
cdr3_aa: CASSLDREGLSYNSPLHF

v_call: TRBV5-1
clone_size: -
cdr3_length: 14
j_call: TRBJ2-1
d_call: -
cdr3_nt: TGCGCCAGCAGCTTGTGGGGACTTTACAATGAGCAGTTCTTC
cdr3_aa: CASSLWGLYNEQFF

v_call: TRBV5-6
clone_size: -
cdr3_length: 15
j_call: TRBJ1-1
d_call: -
cdr3_nt: TGTGCCAGCAGCTTGGCACGGGTTATGAACACTGAAGCTTTCTTT
cdr3_aa: CASSLARVMNTEAFF

v_call: TRBV14
clone_size: -
cdr3_length: 16
j_call: TRBJ2-4
d_call: -
cdr3_nt: TGTGCCAGCAGCCAAGAGGGGGGGGCAAGGAAAAACATTCAGTACTTC
cdr3_aa: CASSQEGGARKNIQYF

v_call: TRBV29-1
clone_size: once
cdr3_length: 13
j_call: TRBJ1-3
d_call: -
cdr3_nt: TGCAGCGTTGTTTTTGGGGGGGGCAACACCATATATTTT
cdr3_aa: CSVVFGGGNTIYF

v_call: TRBV4-3
clone_size: -
cdr3_length: 19
j_call: TRBJ1-6
d_call: -
cdr3_nt: TGCGCCAGCAGCCTAGGCCGCGGATCGGACAGCTCCTATAATTCACCCCTCCACTTT
cdr3_aa: CASSLGRGSDSSYNSPLHF

v_call: TRBV2
clone_size: -
cdr3_length: 12
j_call: TRBJ1-1
d_call: -
cdr3_nt: TGTGCCAGCAGGAGAGGGGGAGCTGAAGCTTTCTTT
cdr3_aa: CASRRGGAEAFF

v_call: TRBV6-1
clone_size: -
cdr3_length: 17
j_call: TRBJ1-1
d_call: -
cdr3_nt: TGTGCCAGCAGTGAAGGGTCGGGAGACTTCCGAAACACTGAAGCTTTCTTT
cdr3_aa: CASSEGSGDFRNTEAFF

v_call: TRBV7-6
clone_size: -
cdr3_length: 13
j_call: TRBJ1-4
d_call: -
cdr3_nt: TGTGCCAGCAGCTTAAGTTTTAGTGAAAAACTGTTTTTT
cdr3_aa: CASSLSFSEKLFF

v_call: TRBV19
clone_size: -
cdr3_length: 14
j_call: TRBJ1-1
d_call: -
cdr3_nt: TGTGCCAGTAGTATAGTAGGAGGGGAGAAAGAAGCTTTCTTT
cdr3_aa: CASSIVGGEKEAFF

v_call: TRBV5-4
clone_size: -
cdr3_length: 17
j_call: TRBJ2-2
d_call: TRBD2
cdr3_nt: TGTGCCAGCAGCTTAGGGACTAGCGGGGGATACACCGGGGAGCTGTTTTTT
cdr3_aa: CASSLGTSGGYTGELFF